These T cell receptor beta chains were read from a single sample in a study of neoadjuvant anti-PD-1 for oral cavity cancer. TCRdb keeps only in-frame clones here, not all; method: immunoSEQ multiplex PCR. The data hold 6,500 to 7,000 clones, with approximately 47% observed a single time. The material was tumor tissue, obtained before nivolumab (anti-PD-1) treatment. The receptors derive from a person between 40 and 85 years old with oral cavity squamous cell carcinoma. Both conserved end residues are part of each CDR3. Fields, in order: J gene, D gene, clone size, V gene, CDR3 protein, CDR3 DNA. D genes are given only for firm matches. Clone size is shown for a subset of rows, as once, few, many or a class of expanded clone.

j_gene: TRBJ1-5
d_gene: NA
abundance: NA
v_gene: TRBV6-6
CDR3aa: CASSYSDVRHQPQHF
CDR3nt: TGTGCCAGCAGTTACTCTGACGTTAGGCATCAGCCCCAGCATTTT

j_gene: TRBJ2-3
d_gene: NA
abundance: few
v_gene: TRBV15
CDR3aa: CATSQGTYSTDTQYF
CDR3nt: TGTGCCACCAGCCAGGGGACCTATAGCACAGATACGCAGTATTTT

j_gene: TRBJ2-2
d_gene: NA
abundance: NA
v_gene: TRBV7-9
CDR3aa: CASSSGQNTGELFF
CDR3nt: TGTGCCAGCAGCTCCGGGCAGAACACCGGGGAGCTGTTTTTT

j_gene: TRBJ1-1
d_gene: NA
abundance: few
v_gene: TRBV29-1
CDR3aa: CSVVPGARETEAFF
CDR3nt: TGCAGCGTTGTCCCGGGGGCCCGGGAGACTGAAGCTTTCTTT

j_gene: TRBJ2-3
d_gene: NA
abundance: NA
v_gene: TRBV4-2
CDR3aa: CASSQRTDTQYF
CDR3nt: TGTGCCAGCAGCCAGAGGACAGATACGCAGTATTTT

j_gene: TRBJ2-7
d_gene: NA
abundance: NA
v_gene: TRBV5-6
CDR3aa: CASSLQTLRASSYEQYF
CDR3nt: TGTGCCAGCAGCTTGCAAACTCTCCGGGCTAGCTCCTACGAGCAGTACTTC

j_gene: TRBJ2-3
d_gene: NA
abundance: few
v_gene: TRBV11-2
CDR3aa: CASSLFADTQYF
CDR3nt: TGTGCCAGCAGCTTATTCGCGGATACGCAGTATTTT

j_gene: TRBJ1-6
d_gene: NA
abundance: few
v_gene: TRBV4-1
CDR3aa: CASSQDAGGSYNSPLHF
CDR3nt: TGCGCCAGCAGCCAAGATGCGGGGGGCTCCTATAATTCACCCCTCCACTTT

j_gene: TRBJ2-1
d_gene: NA
abundance: NA
v_gene: TRBV5-5
CDR3aa: CASSSQQAYNEQFF
CDR3nt: TGTGCCAGCAGCTCACAACAGGCTTACAATGAGCAGTTCTTC

j_gene: TRBJ2-1
d_gene: TRBD1
abundance: NA
v_gene: TRBV5-5
CDR3aa: CASSFPGDRVTYNEQFF
CDR3nt: TGTGCCAGCAGCTTCCCGGGGGACAGGGTAACCTACAATGAGCAGTTCTTC

j_gene: TRBJ1-1
d_gene: NA
abundance: NA
v_gene: TRBV16
CDR3aa: CASSLLGRNTEAFF
CDR3nt: TGTGCCAGCAGTCTTCTTGGACGAAACACTGAAGCTTTCTTT

j_gene: TRBJ2-1
d_gene: TRBD2
abundance: NA
v_gene: TRBV5-1
CDR3aa: CATKDGGGLYNEQFF
CDR3nt: TGCGCCACCAAAGACGGCGGGGGGCTTTACAATGAGCAGTTCTTC

j_gene: TRBJ2-1
d_gene: TRBD1
abundance: NA
v_gene: TRBV6-1
CDR3aa: CASSGTGRNYNEQFF
CDR3nt: TGTGCCAGCAGTGGGACAGGGCGCAACTACAATGAGCAGTTCTTC

j_gene: TRBJ1-5
d_gene: TRBD1
abundance: NA
v_gene: TRBV7-9
CDR3aa: CASSPLWDRAEQPQHF
CDR3nt: TGTGCCAGCAGCCCGTTATGGGACAGAGCGGAACAGCCCCAGCATTTT

j_gene: TRBJ1-1
d_gene: NA
abundance: few
v_gene: TRBV29-1
CDR3aa: CSATGRYTEAFF
CDR3nt: TGCAGCGCTACGGGCCGATACACTGAAGCTTTCTTT

j_gene: TRBJ2-5
d_gene: NA
abundance: few
v_gene: TRBV10-3
CDR3aa: CAISGQAQETQYF
CDR3nt: TGTGCCATCAGTGGACAGGCGCAAGAGACCCAGTACTTC

j_gene: TRBJ2-1
d_gene: TRBD2
abundance: once
v_gene: TRBV10-3
CDR3aa: CAISEFSLAGGLSYNEQFF
CDR3nt: TGTGCCATCAGTGAGTTCTCACTAGCGGGGGGACTCTCCTACAATGAGCAGTTCTTC

j_gene: TRBJ2-5
d_gene: TRBD1
abundance: NA
v_gene: TRBV6-5
CDR3aa: CASSPGTGKTQYF
CDR3nt: TGTGCCAGCAGTCCCGGGACAGGGAAGACCCAGTACTTC

j_gene: TRBJ2-2
d_gene: NA
abundance: medium-sized
v_gene: TRBV7-9
CDR3aa: CASSYWGDTGELFF
CDR3nt: TGTGCCAGCAGCTACTGGGGGGATACCGGGGAGCTGTTTTTT

j_gene: TRBJ2-1
d_gene: NA
abundance: NA
v_gene: TRBV4-2
CDR3aa: CASSPYLRQASSYNEQFF
CDR3nt: TGTGCCAGCAGCCCATACCTGCGACAGGCGAGCTCCTACAATGAGCAGTTCTTC

j_gene: TRBJ1-2
d_gene: NA
abundance: few
v_gene: TRBV18
CDR3aa: CASSPDSRYGYTF
CDR3nt: TGTGCCAGCTCACCTGACAGCCGCTATGGCTACACCTTC

j_gene: TRBJ2-1
d_gene: NA
abundance: NA
v_gene: TRBV7-2
CDR3aa: CASRPPGRYAYNEQFF
CDR3nt: TGTGCCAGCAGACCGCCGGGACGCTATGCCTACAATGAGCAGTTCTTC

j_gene: TRBJ1-5
d_gene: NA
abundance: NA
v_gene: TRBV11-3
CDR3aa: CASSLEPQVGQPQHF
CDR3nt: TGTGCCAGCAGCTTAGAGCCCCAGGTGGGCCAGCCCCAGCATTTT

j_gene: TRBJ1-3
d_gene: NA
abundance: NA
v_gene: TRBV6-1
CDR3aa: CASTTGLSGNTIYF
CDR3nt: TGTGCCAGCACGACGGGGCTCTCGGGAAACACCATATATTTT

j_gene: TRBJ2-7
d_gene: TRBD1
abundance: NA
v_gene: TRBV5-6
CDR3aa: CASSTGTGFEQYF
CDR3nt: TGTGCCAGCAGCACCGGGACAGGGTTCGAGCAGTACTTC